This T cell receptor (beta chain) is drawn from a study of blood T cell repertoires in COVID-19. Study-level background: Samples of COVID-19 (acute and convalescent) were obtained from the United States, Italy and Spain.

The authors' processing: Reference gene primer amplification gave nucleated cell count estimates. Some clones are missing from TCRdb's copy, which holds only in-frame ones; the method was immunoSEQ multiplex PCR. Clone size and the V and J calls come from that table; the DNA yielded D and trimming. The sample carries about 150,000 clones, less than 90% recorded once. The germline V gene encodes CDR1 LGHNA and CDR2 YNFKEQ. With 0 bases removed from V and 8 bases from J, the gap between germline ends came to 16 bases. CDR3 length: 16 amino acids. The clonotype originates from a woman in her 70s with acute or convalescent COVID-19. Material: peripheral blood. The chain couples TRBV4-2 to TRBJ1-4; a possible D gene is TRBD1 (6 bases). The CDR3 region has the DNA TGTGCCAGCAGCCAAGAATTTAGGCAGGGGAGAGAAAAACTGTTTTTT. Encoded protein: CASSQEFRQGREKLFF.